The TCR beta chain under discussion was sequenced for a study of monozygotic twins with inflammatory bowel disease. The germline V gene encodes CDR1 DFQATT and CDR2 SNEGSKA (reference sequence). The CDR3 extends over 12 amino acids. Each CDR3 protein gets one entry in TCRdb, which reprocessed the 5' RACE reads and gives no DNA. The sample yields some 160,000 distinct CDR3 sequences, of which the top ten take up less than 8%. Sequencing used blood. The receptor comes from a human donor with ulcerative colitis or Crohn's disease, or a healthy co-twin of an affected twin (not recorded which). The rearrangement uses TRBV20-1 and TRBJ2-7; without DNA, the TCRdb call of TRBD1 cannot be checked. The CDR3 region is CSCGPPTYEQYF.